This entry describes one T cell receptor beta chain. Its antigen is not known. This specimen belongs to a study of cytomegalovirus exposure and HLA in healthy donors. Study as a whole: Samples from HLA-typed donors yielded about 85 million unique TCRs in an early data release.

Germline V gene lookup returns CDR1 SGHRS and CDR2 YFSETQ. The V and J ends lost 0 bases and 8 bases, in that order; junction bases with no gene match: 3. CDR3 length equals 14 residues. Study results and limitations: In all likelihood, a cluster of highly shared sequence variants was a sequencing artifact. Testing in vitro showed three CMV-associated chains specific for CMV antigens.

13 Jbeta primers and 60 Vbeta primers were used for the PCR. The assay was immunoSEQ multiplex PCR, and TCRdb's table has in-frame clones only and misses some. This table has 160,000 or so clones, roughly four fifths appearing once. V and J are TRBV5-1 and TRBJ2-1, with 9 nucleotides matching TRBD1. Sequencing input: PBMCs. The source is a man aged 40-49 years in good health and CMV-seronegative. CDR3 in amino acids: CASSLGTGVDEQFF. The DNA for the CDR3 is TGCGCCAGCAGCTTGGGGACAGGGGTTGATGAGCAGTTCTTC.